Listed below are T cell receptor beta chains from one sample, sequenced in a study of blood T cells in healthy people across ages. TCRdb reanalysed the 5' RACE reads using MiXCR and keeps one entry per CDR3 protein. The sample shows 540,000 or so distinct CDR3 sequences, 27% of them seen only once. Source material: blood. The origin of the receptors is a woman in her 70s in good health. CDR3s include the opening cysteine and the closing phenylalanine or tryptophan. Fields, in order: clone size, V gene, J gene, D gene, CDR3 DNA, CDR3 protein. The D gene is left open where the match is weak. Clone size appears in some rows only: once, few, many, or a class for an expanded clone.

clone_size: few
v_call: TRBV6-2/TRBV6-3
j_call: TRBJ2-2
d_call: TRBD2
cdr3_nt: TGTGCCAGCAAGCGGGGGACGAACACCGGGGAGCTGTTTTTT
cdr3_aa: CASKRGTNTGELFF

clone_size: NA
v_call: TRBV28
j_call: TRBJ2-7
d_call: NA
cdr3_nt: TGTGCCAGCAGCGGGACTTCTACCTACGAGCAGTACTTC
cdr3_aa: CASSGTSTYEQYF

clone_size: many
v_call: TRBV9
j_call: TRBJ1-2
d_call: NA
cdr3_nt: TGTGCCAGCACCTCCCTCCACCATTATGGCTACACCTTC
cdr3_aa: CASTSLHHYGYTF

clone_size: many
v_call: TRBV25-1
j_call: TRBJ2-4
d_call: NA
cdr3_nt: TGTGCCAGCAGTGAATATGGGGTGGGGAACATTCAGTACTTC
cdr3_aa: CASSEYGVGNIQYF

clone_size: few
v_call: TRBV5-1
j_call: TRBJ2-5
d_call: NA
cdr3_nt: TGCGCCAGCTCCCCGCAGGTCACGAGTGTTACAGAGACCCAGTACTTC
cdr3_aa: CASSPQVTSVTETQYF

clone_size: few
v_call: TRBV5-1
j_call: TRBJ1-1
d_call: TRBD1
cdr3_nt: TGCGCCAGCAGCTTGGGGGACAGAATAAACACTGAAGCTTTCTTT
cdr3_aa: CASSLGDRINTEAFF

clone_size: NA
v_call: TRBV3-1
j_call: TRBJ1-4
d_call: TRBD1
cdr3_nt: TGTGCCAGCAGCCTTTCCCCCACAGGGGAGGAAAAACTGTTTTTT
cdr3_aa: CASSLSPTGEEKLFF

clone_size: few
v_call: TRBV20-1
j_call: TRBJ1-1
d_call: NA
cdr3_nt: TGCAGTGCTAGAAAGACTATGAACACTGAAGCTTTCTTT
cdr3_aa: CSARKTMNTEAFF

clone_size: NA
v_call: TRBV7-2
j_call: TRBJ2-3
d_call: NA
cdr3_nt: TGTGCCAGCGGACCGGGACACAGCACAGATACGCAGTATTTT
cdr3_aa: CASGPGHSTDTQYF

clone_size: few
v_call: TRBV6-6
j_call: TRBJ1-6
d_call: NA
cdr3_nt: TGTGCCAGCAGTCTGGACCGGTCCTGGAATTCACCCCTCCACTTT
cdr3_aa: CASSLDRSWNSPLHF

clone_size: few
v_call: TRBV9
j_call: TRBJ1-4
d_call: NA
cdr3_nt: TGTGCCAGCAGCGTAGACAGCCACAATGAAAAACTGTTTTTT
cdr3_aa: CASSVDSHNEKLFF

clone_size: NA
v_call: TRBV7-2
j_call: TRBJ2-7
d_call: NA
cdr3_nt: TGTGCCAGCAGCTTACTCGACCGCTACGAGCAGTACTTC
cdr3_aa: CASSLLDRYEQYF

clone_size: NA
v_call: TRBV27
j_call: TRBJ1-1
d_call: TRBD1
cdr3_nt: TGTGCCAGCAGTTTATTCCAGGGGGCTGGCATGAACACTGAAGCTTTCTTT
cdr3_aa: CASSLFQGAGMNTEAFF

clone_size: once
v_call: TRBV20-1
j_call: TRBJ2-6
d_call: NA
cdr3_nt: TGCAGTGCTGTTTCTGGGGCCAACGTCCTGACTTTC
cdr3_aa: CSAVSGANVLTF

clone_size: NA
v_call: TRBV7-2
j_call: TRBJ2-5
d_call: TRBD1
cdr3_nt: TGTGCCAGCAGCTCGACAGGGCACACCCAGTACTTC
cdr3_aa: CASSSTGHTQYF

clone_size: NA
v_call: TRBV7-8
j_call: TRBJ1-2
d_call: NA
cdr3_nt: TGTGCCAGCAACGACGATAGGGTAGGCACCTATGGCTACACCTTC
cdr3_aa: CASNDDRVGTYGYTF

clone_size: NA
v_call: TRBV12-3/TRBV12-4
j_call: TRBJ2-1
d_call: NA
cdr3_nt: TGTGCCAGCAGTTTAGCGCTAGCCAATGAGCAGTTCTTC
cdr3_aa: CASSLALANEQFF

clone_size: NA
v_call: TRBV4-3
j_call: TRBJ2-3
d_call: TRBD2
cdr3_nt: TGCGCCAGCAGCCAAGGGACTAGCCGTTGGACAGATACGCAGTATTTT
cdr3_aa: CASSQGTSRWTDTQYF

clone_size: NA
v_call: TRBV25-1
j_call: TRBJ1-1
d_call: TRBD1
cdr3_nt: TGTGCCAGCAGTTCCCGGACAGGGTTCAGTGAAGCTTTCTTT
cdr3_aa: CASSSRTGFSEAFF

clone_size: NA
v_call: TRBV20-1
j_call: TRBJ2-3
d_call: TRBD2
cdr3_nt: TGCAGTGAGCGGGGGACCCATTCCACAGATACGCAGTATTTT
cdr3_aa: CSERGTHSTDTQYF

clone_size: NA
v_call: TRBV4-3
j_call: TRBJ1-3
d_call: NA
cdr3_nt: TGCGCCAGCAGCCAAGAGGTTCCGAAGATCAGGGCTGGAAACACCATATATTTT
cdr3_aa: CASSQEVPKIRAGNTIYF

clone_size: few
v_call: TRBV7-9
j_call: TRBJ2-3
d_call: TRBD2
cdr3_nt: TGTGCCAGCAGTTGGACTAGTCCTCCCCCGCAGTATTTT
cdr3_aa: CASSWTSPPPQYF

clone_size: few
v_call: TRBV5-1
j_call: TRBJ1-6
d_call: NA
cdr3_nt: TGCGCCAGCAGTAAGGACCCAAATTCACCCCTCCACTTT
cdr3_aa: CASSKDPNSPLHF

clone_size: few
v_call: TRBV5-6
j_call: TRBJ2-1
d_call: NA
cdr3_nt: TGTGCCAGCAGCTTGGCCGGCGGGGCGGGCAATGAGCAGTTCTTC
cdr3_aa: CASSLAGGAGNEQFF

clone_size: few
v_call: TRBV5-1
j_call: TRBJ1-4
d_call: NA
cdr3_nt: TGCGCCAGCAGCTTGGATGTTCGGCTAAATGAAAAACTGTTTTTT
cdr3_aa: CASSLDVRLNEKLFF

clone_size: NA
v_call: TRBV20-1
j_call: TRBJ2-1
d_call: NA
cdr3_nt: TGCAGTGCCCCGAAGGGGGGGGACAATGAGCAGTTCTTC
cdr3_aa: CSAPKGGDNEQFF

clone_size: few
v_call: TRBV12-3/TRBV12-4
j_call: TRBJ2-6
d_call: TRBD1
cdr3_nt: TGTGCCAGCAGGTCAGGGGGCGCGGGGGCCAACGTCCTGACTTTC
cdr3_aa: CASRSGGAGANVLTF

clone_size: NA
v_call: TRBV30
j_call: TRBJ2-7
d_call: NA
cdr3_nt: TGTGCCTGGAGTGTGGGGCCCGCTTGGGGGGAGCAGTACTTC
cdr3_aa: CAWSVGPAWGEQYF

clone_size: few
v_call: TRBV20-1
j_call: TRBJ2-5
d_call: TRBD1
cdr3_nt: TGCAGTGCCCGGACAGGTTTTGAGACCCAGTACTTC
cdr3_aa: CSARTGFETQYF

clone_size: few
v_call: TRBV5-6
j_call: TRBJ1-1
d_call: TRBD1
cdr3_nt: TGTGCCAGCAGCCCGGACAGGTTCATGAACACTGAAGCTTTCTTT
cdr3_aa: CASSPDRFMNTEAFF

clone_size: few
v_call: TRBV5-1
j_call: TRBJ2-2
d_call: NA
cdr3_nt: TGCGCCAGCAGCTTGTCTCGTTTTCCGGAGGACACCGGGGAGCTGTTTTTT
cdr3_aa: CASSLSRFPEDTGELFF

clone_size: many
v_call: TRBV4-3
j_call: TRBJ1-3
d_call: TRBD1
cdr3_nt: TGCGCCAGCAGCCAAACCACGGGGACAGCAACGCGGAACACCATATATTTT
cdr3_aa: CASSQTTGTATRNTIYF

clone_size: few
v_call: TRBV15
j_call: TRBJ2-3
d_call: NA
cdr3_nt: TGTGCCACCAGCAGAGGCCTCCTACGGGGCACAGATACGCAGTATTTT
cdr3_aa: CATSRGLLRGTDTQYF

clone_size: few
v_call: TRBV12-3/TRBV12-4
j_call: TRBJ2-1
d_call: TRBD2
cdr3_nt: TGTGCCAGCATCTCTCGGGGGGGCGACTACAATGAGCAGTTCTTC
cdr3_aa: CASISRGGDYNEQFF

clone_size: NA
v_call: TRBV4-3
j_call: TRBJ2-3
d_call: NA
cdr3_nt: TGCGCCAGCAGCCCTATGACGGGTACCACAGATACGCAGTATTTT
cdr3_aa: CASSPMTGTTDTQYF

clone_size: once
v_call: TRBV4-3
j_call: TRBJ1-4
d_call: NA
cdr3_nt: TGCGCCAGCAGCCAAGCCCAGGGCGCAACTAATGAAAAACTGTTTTTT
cdr3_aa: CASSQAQGATNEKLFF

clone_size: NA
v_call: TRBV6-1
j_call: TRBJ1-4
d_call: NA
cdr3_nt: TGTGCCAGCAGCGGACAGCTAACCGTGTATTTT
cdr3_aa: CASSGQLTVYF

clone_size: NA
v_call: TRBV20-1
j_call: TRBJ2-7
d_call: TRBD1
cdr3_nt: TGCAGTGCTAGTGGACAGGGATGGTACGAGCAGTACTTC
cdr3_aa: CSASGQGWYEQYF